This TCR beta chain was identified in a study of OX40 agonist ivuxolimab in advanced cancers. The overall study: Patients' therapy was ivuxolimab, an antibody that acts as an agonist of OX40 (CD134). All patients had ivuxolimab intravenously every 2 weeks at 0.01 to 10 mg/kg. Study-wide results and caveats: On average, a greater number of expanded clones characterised CD8+ T cells relative to CD4+. No determination was made of the antigen specificity of the expanded peripheral T cells.

Germline CDR1 and CDR2: SGHTA and FQGTGA. V lost 5 bases and J 0 bases, leaving 2 bases between the germline ends. The CDR3 length is 11 residues. This clone has just one count. Its cognate antigen is unknown. Assay used: immunoSEQ multiplex PCR; TCRdb lists only in-frame clones, some missing. The sample lists tens of thousands of clones, roughly 87% seen once, with more than 13% in the top ten. The sequences come from CD4+ or CD8+ T cells sorted from blood, collected in a trial of the OX40 agonist ivuxolimab. The clonotype comes from an adult with an advanced solid tumor such as melanoma, head and neck, liver or kidney cancer. V is TRBV7-3 and J is TRBJ2-7; D is undetermined. The CDR3 DNA sequence: TGTGCCAGCAGCCCCTCCTACGAGCAGTACTTC. It specifies CASSPSYEQYF.